These 17 T cell receptor beta chains were all obtained from the same sample, sequenced in a study of control samples from healthy donors and cancer patients. Sequencing was performed with immunoSEQ multiplex PCR; in TCRdb, only in-frame clones are kept and a portion is missing. This table has about 75,000 clones, 75% to 90% appearing once. Source material: blood. The receptors come from a man aged 45-60 years in good health.

V gene TRBV28 combines with J gene TRBJ1-2, with unresolved D. Germline V gene sequence: CDR1 MDHEN, CDR2 SYDVKM. V was clipped by 5 bases and J by 4 bases, with 14 bases between them. The CDR3 is 14 amino acids. CDR3 region: CASSRSFWRYGYTF. The CDR3 DNA sequence: TGTGCCAGCAGTAGGAGCTTTTGGCGCTATGGCTACACCTTC.

A few counts support this clone. This chain connects TRBV28 to TRBJ2-2, with D unclear. This CDR3 has 14 amino acids. Germline V gene lookup returns CDR1 MDHEN and CDR2 SYDVKM. The V end lost 7 bases, the J end lost 7 bases, and 16 bases lay between the germline ends. CDR3 sequence reads: CASTTLQYLGELFF. For the CDR3, the DNA is TGTGCCAGCACAACGCTACAGTATCTCGGGGAGCTGTTTTTT. Full variable domain (remainder filled in from reference TRBV28 and TRBJ2-2): DVKVTQSSRYLVKRTGEKVFLECVQDMDHENMFWYRQDPGLGLRLIYFSYDVKMKEKGDIPEGYSVSREKKERFSLILESASTNQTSMYLCASTTLQYLGELFFGEGSRLTVL.

The chain joins TRBV6-1 to TRBJ1-2, with 11 nucleotides matching TRBD1. CDR3 length: 15 residues. Germline V gene sequence: CDR1 MNHNS, CDR2 SASEGT. V lost 4 bases to trimming and J lost 4 bases; unmatched junction nucleotides: 5. This CDR3 reads CASSGEGQGVYGYTF. The CDR3 DNA reads as TGTGCCAGCAGTGGGGAGGGACAGGGGGTCTATGGCTACACCTTC.

The chain has TRBV9 and TRBJ2-7; 8 nucleotides line up with TRBD2. The germline V gene encodes CDR1 SGDLS and CDR2 YYNGEE. CDR3 size: 15 residues. The V and J ends lost 4 bases and 7 bases, in that order; junction bases with no gene match: 13. DNA of the CDR3: TGTGCCAGCAGCCCCAAGGCGGGGGGCGTGAGGGAGCAGTACTTC. Its protein is CASSPKAGGVREQYF.

This clone is judged large. The V and J genes are TRBV9 and TRBJ1-1; D may be TRBD1 (5 bases). This CDR3 is 12 amino acids long. Trimming shortened V by 4 bases and J by 10 bases, and 14 bases separated the two germline ends. Per germline, CDR1 SGDLS and CDR2 YYNGEE. The DNA of the CDR3 is TGTGCCAGCAGCAGTCCGGGGGATGGAGCTTTCTTT. Translation: CASSSPGDGAFF.

The V and J genes are TRBV5-1 and TRBJ1-4; 11 nucleotides line up with TRBD1. With 4 bases clipped from V and 8 bases from J, the junction kept 10 bases outside the gene matches. The CDR3 sequence is 16 residues long. The germline V gene encodes CDR1 SGHRS and CDR2 YFSETQ. Here the CDR3 reads CASSQQGQGAREKLFF. In DNA form, the CDR3 reads TGCGCCAGCAGCCAACAAGGACAGGGGGCGCGAGAAAAACTGTTTTTT.

This clone was picked up one time. This chain connects TRBV7-9 to TRBJ2-7; 8 bases agree with TRBD1. Germline assignment: CDR1 SEHNR and CDR2 FQNEAQ (reference sequence). The trim removed 0 bases at V and 1 base at J, leaving 5 bases unmatched. The CDR3 runs to 16 residues. The CDR3 coding sequence is TGTGCCAGCAGCTTAGCGACAGGACAGGGATCCTACGAGCAGTACTTC. It specifies CASSLATGQGSYEQYF.

This sequence joins TRBV7-8 and TRBJ1-5, with 7 bases fitting TRBD1. V lost 5 bases to trimming and J lost 5 bases; unmatched junction nucleotides: 3. The CDR3 sequence is 13 residues long. Germline lookup yields CDR1 SGHVS and CDR2 FQNEAQ. The CDR3: CASSQGVYQPQHF. CDR3 DNA sequence: TGTGCCAGCAGCCAGGGGGTTTATCAGCCCCAGCATTTT.

This clone was picked up one time. The chain joins TRBV9 to TRBJ1-3, with D unresolved. CDR1 SGDLS and CDR2 YYNGEE come from the germline V gene. The CDR3 has 15 amino acids. Trimming pared 0 bases from V and 3 bases from J, leaving 10 bases between. CDR3 sequence (DNA): TGTGCCAGCAGCGTAGGGCGGAACCGTGGAAACACCATATATTTT. Its protein is CASSVGRNRGNTIYF.

J is TRBJ2-1 and V is TRBV29-1; TRBD2 matches 8 bases. CDR1 and CDR2 (germline): SQVTM, ANQGSEA. The length of the CDR3 is 15 residues. V lost 5 bases, J lost 6 bases, and 12 bases stayed unmatched. The CDR3 sequence: CSVRLAFRPANEQFF. In DNA form, the CDR3 reads TGCAGCGTTCGACTAGCGTTTAGACCTGCCAATGAGCAGTTCTTC.

The chain recombines TRBV5-6 with TRBJ2-5; D is possibly TRBD1 or TRBD2 (5 bases each). CDR1 and CDR2 (germline): SGHDT, YYEEEE. The germline V and J ends were trimmed by 3 bases and 5 bases, with 17 bases remaining between them. The CDR3 is 15 amino acids. CDR3 bases: TGTGCCAGCAGCTGGGGGTACCAAGCCCACGAGACCCAGTACTTC. Translation: CASSWGYQAHETQYF.

The V gene is TRBV28, the J gene TRBJ1-2; unclear D gene. The CDR3 contains 12 residues. Between the trimmed V and J ends, which lost 4 bases and 4 bases, there was a span of 7 bases. Per germline, CDR1 MDHEN and CDR2 SYDVKM. For the CDR3, the DNA is TGTGCCAGCAGTTGGGGAATCTATGGCTACACCTTC. This encodes CASSWGIYGYTF.

This clone was found once. This chain links TRBV6-4 with TRBJ2-3, with D possibly being TRBD2 (5 bases). From germline, CDR1 is MRHNA and CDR2 SNTAGT. The CDR3 is made up of 13 amino acids. With 10 bases removed from V and 2 bases from J, the gap between germline ends came to 13 bases. The CDR3 DNA sequence: TGTGCCACCAAGCGGAGTAACACAGATACGCAGTATTTT. This gives the protein CATKRSNTDTQYF.

This clone was counted a single time. The V gene is TRBV9, the J gene TRBJ2-1, with 9 bases matching TRBD2. Germline CDR1 is SGDLS and CDR2 is YYNGEE. CDR3 length: 17 amino acids. V shed 1 base and J 3 bases; nucleotides not matched to a gene: 8. The CDR3 loop is CASSVYGSSGDYNEQFF. CDR3 sequence (DNA): TGTGCCAGCAGCGTATACGGGTCTAGCGGGGACTACAATGAGCAGTTCTTC.

This rearrangement joins TRBV24-1 to TRBJ1-6; no clear D. Germline V gene sequence: CDR1 KGHDR, CDR2 SFDVKD. This CDR3 has 14 residues. Trimming took 0 bases from V and 10 from J, leaving 9 bases between them. CDR3 protein: CATSDLPWGSPLHF. The CDR3 coding sequence is TGTGCCACCAGTGATTTGCCTTGGGGATCACCCCTCCACTTT.

The J gene is TRBJ2-2, the V gene TRBV19; no clear D. This CDR3 spans 13 amino acids. V gave up 6 bases and J gave up 4 bases, with 9 bases separating them. Germline V lookup: CDR1 LNHDA, CDR2 SQIVND (reference sequence). CDR3 protein: CASSQSGTGELFF. The CDR3 nucleotides are TGTGCCAGTAGCCAATCTGGCACCGGGGAGCTGTTTTTT.

This rearrangement joins TRBV5-5 to TRBJ1-6; 8 bases align to TRBD1. With V trimmed by 2 bases and J by 9 bases, 10 bases remained unmatched. Germline CDR1 reads SGHKS; CDR2 reads YYEKEE (reference sequence). The CDR3 runs 16 residues. Written as DNA, the CDR3 is TGTGCCAGCAGCTTTGCTACAGGGGGTATCGGTTCACCCCTCCACTTT. It translates to CASSFATGGIGSPLHF.